This TCR beta chain was identified during a study of blood T cell repertoires in COVID-19. Germline loops: CDR1 SSHAT, CDR2 FNYEAQ (reference sequence). The CDR3 extends over 15 amino acids. Clones were read by immunoSEQ multiplex PCR, and TCRdb kept only the in-frame ones, dropping some. Here the sample spans about 480,000 clones, roughly 87% being singletons. Enrolment of Seattle patients took place during active infection, and they were followed longitudinally. In the case of this clone: An end of the junction does not agree with germline; a read error may underlie this.

V usage is TRBV7-7 and J usage is TRBJ1-2, with D possibly TRBD1 on 5 matching bases. The origin of this receptor is a man aged 18-30 years with COVID-19, enrolled during active disease. The specimen sequenced was peripheral blood. CDR3 loop: CASRCAGSPNYGYTF. The CDR3 DNA reads TGTGCTAGCAGGTGTGCAGGGTCTCCTAACTATGGCTACACCTTC. The full variable domain, rest sourced from reference TRBV7-7 and TRBJ1-2, is GAGVSQSPRYKVTKRGQDVTLRCDPISSHATLYWYQQALGQGPEFLTYFNYEAQPDKSGLPSDRFSAERPEGSISTLTIQRTEQRDSAMYRCASRCAGSPNYGYTFGSGTRLTVV.